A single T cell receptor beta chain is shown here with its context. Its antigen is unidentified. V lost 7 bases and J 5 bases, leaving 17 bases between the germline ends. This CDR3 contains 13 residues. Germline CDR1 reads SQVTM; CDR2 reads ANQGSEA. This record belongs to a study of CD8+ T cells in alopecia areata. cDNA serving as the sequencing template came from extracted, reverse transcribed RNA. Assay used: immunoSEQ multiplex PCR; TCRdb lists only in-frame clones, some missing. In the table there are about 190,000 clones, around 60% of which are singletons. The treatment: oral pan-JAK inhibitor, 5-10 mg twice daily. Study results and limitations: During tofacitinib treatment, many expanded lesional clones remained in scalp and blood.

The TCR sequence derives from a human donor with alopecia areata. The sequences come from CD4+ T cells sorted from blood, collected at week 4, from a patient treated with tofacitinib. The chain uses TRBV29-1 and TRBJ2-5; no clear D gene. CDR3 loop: CSASRAVGETQYF. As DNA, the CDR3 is TGCAGCGCTTCAAGGGCGGTTGGGGAGACCCAGTACTTC.